The T cell receptor beta chain under discussion was sequenced for a study of T cells in Graves' hyperthyroidism and ophthalmopathy. About this clonotype: Its specificity is unknown.

V was pared by 8 bases and J by 4 bases, with 17 bases between. CDR1 MGHDK and CDR2 SYGVNS come from the germline V gene. The CDR3 sequence is 14 residues long. Researchers defined stable Graves' hyperthyroidism as no ophthalmopathy progression within 18 months. The study excluded patients with uncontrolled infection, other autoimmune disease, pregnancy or lactation. Study conclusions and caveats: The model foresaw ophthalmopathy a median around seven months prior to onset. Researchers report that a 13 V-J model separated ophthalmopathy from stable hyperthyroidism.

Amplification of TCR beta CDR3 regions used RNA as the template. TCR CDR3 regions were first amplified by RT-PCR with HTBI primers. Via MiXCR, TCRdb re-called the multiplex PCR reads, giving one row per CDR3 protein. In the table there are hundreds of thousands of distinct CDR3 sequences, about 43% of which are singletons. The TCR comes from a woman under 30 with Graves' hyperthyroidism. This chain links TRBV25-1 with TRBJ2-5; possible D gene TRBD2, 5 bases. The material sequenced was peripheral blood or thyroid tissue (not recorded which). CDR3 nucleotides: TGTGCCAGCCGGGATTTGGGTCGGGGAGAGACCCAGTACTTC. It specifies CASRDLGRGETQYF. The full variable domain, in which reference TRBV25-1 and TRBJ2-5 provide the parts outside the CDR3, is EADIYQTPRYLVIGTGKKITLECSQTMGHDKMYWYQQDPGMELHLIHYSYGVNSTEKGDLSSESTVSRIRTEHFPLTLESARPSHTSQYLCASRDLGRGETQYFGPGTRLLVL.